This TCR beta chain appears in the sequencing data of a study of cytomegalovirus exposure and HLA in healthy donors. The protocol was immunoSEQ multiplex PCR, while the TCRdb copy is restricted to in-frame clones and leaves out a portion. The sample lists approximately 160,000 clones; approximately 87% were seen once. This clonotype originated in a young woman in good health and CMV-seronegative. The sample consisted of PBMCs.

The DNA for the CDR3 is TGTGCCAGCAGCTTACGGAAAGAGACCCAGTACTTC. It translates to CASSLRKETQYF. The V gene is TRBV7-2, the J gene TRBJ2-5; D is undetermined. The CDR3 has 12 amino acids. Germline CDR1 reads SGHTA; CDR2 reads FQGNSA. Trimming took off 2 bases at V and 3 bases at J, with 4 bases between the two ends.